The entry that follows covers one T cell receptor (beta chain) sequence. Measured with immunoSEQ multiplex PCR; TCRdb has only the in-frame clones, and not every one. The table records 60,000 to 90,000 clones, less than 90% of them present only once. The sample comes from a study of blood T cell repertoires in COVID-19. The V end lost 4 bases, the J end lost 3 bases, and 19 bases lay between the germline ends. CDR1 is MGHDK, CDR2 SYGVNS, per germline. The CDR3 loop spans 16 amino acids. Sequences were obtained from peripheral blood. This sequence originates from a man aged 45-65 years with acute or convalescent COVID-19. This chain uses TRBV25-1 with TRBJ2-7, with D perhaps TRBD1 (5 bases). The CDR3 DNA reads as TGTGCCAGCAGTGCCTGGACGGGTCCTAGGGGCTACGAGCAGTACTTC. Translated: CASSAWTGPRGYEQYF.